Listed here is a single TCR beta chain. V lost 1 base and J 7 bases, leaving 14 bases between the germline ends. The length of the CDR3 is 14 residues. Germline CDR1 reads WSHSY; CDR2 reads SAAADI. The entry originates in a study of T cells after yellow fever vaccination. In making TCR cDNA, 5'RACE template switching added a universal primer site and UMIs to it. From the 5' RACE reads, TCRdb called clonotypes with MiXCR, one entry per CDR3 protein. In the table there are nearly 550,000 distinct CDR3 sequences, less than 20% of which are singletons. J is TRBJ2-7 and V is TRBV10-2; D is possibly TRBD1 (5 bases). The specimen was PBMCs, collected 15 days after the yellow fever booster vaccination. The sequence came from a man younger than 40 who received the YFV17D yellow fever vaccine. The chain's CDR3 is CASSEWQGLGEQYF. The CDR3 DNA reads TGCGCCAGCAGTGAGTGGCAGGGCCTGGGAGAGCAGTACTTC.